This T cell receptor beta chain was profiled in a study of blood T cell repertoires in COVID-19. Across the whole study: Acute and convalescent COVID-19 samples came from the United States, Italy and Spain. Sample material is recorded as cDNA or gDNA derived from T cells, B-cell-depleted T cells, or PBMCs.

This clone was found once. Other DNA sequences in the same sample also yield this CDR3. In the study's own analysis: Amplification with reference gene primers provided the estimates of nucleated cell counts. Profiling relied on immunoSEQ multiplex PCR, and the TCRdb table lists in-frame clones only, not all of them. The V and J calls and clone size come from that table; D and trimming were worked out from the DNA. The sample has roughly 370,000 clones; approximately 87% are singletons. Unmatched junction bases numbered 5, after V lost 2 bases and J lost 5 bases. There are 15 residues in the CDR3. Germline CDR1 is SGHTA and CDR2 is FQGNSA.

Sequenced material: PBMCs or T cells enriched from blood (not recorded which). The chain couples TRBV7-2 to TRBJ2-2; 7 bases fit TRBD1. The sequence was obtained from a woman aged 50 to 60 who had recovered from COVID-19. As DNA, the CDR3 is TGTGCCAGCAGCTTATCAGGGGGACGTACCGGGGAGCTGTTTTTT. Its protein is CASSLSGGRTGELFF.